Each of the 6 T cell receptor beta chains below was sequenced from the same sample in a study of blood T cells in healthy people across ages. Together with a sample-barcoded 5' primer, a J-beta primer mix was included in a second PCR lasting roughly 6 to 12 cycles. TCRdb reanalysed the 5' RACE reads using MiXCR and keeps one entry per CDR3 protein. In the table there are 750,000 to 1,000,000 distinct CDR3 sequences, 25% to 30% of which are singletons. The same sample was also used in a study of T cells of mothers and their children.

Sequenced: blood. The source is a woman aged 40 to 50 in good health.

The CDR3 nucleotides are TGTGCCAGCAGTTCCCCGGGTACCGAAAAACTGTTTTTT. Translating gives CASSSPGTEKLFF. The gene calls are TRBV6-5 and TRBJ1-4; no clear D. The CDR3 runs to 13 residues. In germline, CDR1 is MNHEY, CDR2 SVGAGI. V lost 4 bases and J lost 8, with 11 bases in between.

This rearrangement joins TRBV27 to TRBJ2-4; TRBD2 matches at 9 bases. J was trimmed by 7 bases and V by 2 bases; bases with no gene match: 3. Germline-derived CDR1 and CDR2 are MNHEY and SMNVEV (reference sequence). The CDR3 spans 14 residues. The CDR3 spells CASSLAGGANIQYF. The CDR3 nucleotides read TGTGCCAGCAGTTTAGCGGGGGGGGCCAACATTCAGTACTTC.

The CDR3 sequence is CASSLRREGPRDTQYF. The DNA of the CDR3 is TGTGCCAGCAGCTTAAGGCGGGAGGGCCCTCGAGATACGCAGTATTTT. The chain links TRBV7-2 to TRBJ2-3; 9 nucleotides match TRBD2. Germline lookup yields CDR1 SGHTA and CDR2 FQGNSA. Trimming at V came to 2 bases and at J to 5 bases, leaving 8 bases not matched to a gene. This CDR3 has 16 amino acids. Filled out from reference TRBV7-2 and TRBJ2-3, the complete variable domain reads GAGVSQSPSNKVTEKGKDVELRCDPISGHTALYWYRQSLGQGLEFLIYFQGNSAPDKSGLPSDRFSAERTGGSVSTLTIQRTQQEDSAVYLCASSLRREGPRDTQYFGPGTRLTVL.

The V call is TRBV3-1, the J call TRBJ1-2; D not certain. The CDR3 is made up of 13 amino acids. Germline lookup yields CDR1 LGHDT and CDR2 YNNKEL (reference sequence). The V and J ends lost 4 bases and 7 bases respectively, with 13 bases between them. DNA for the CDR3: TGTGCCAGCAGCCCAGAACCGCGAGGTGGCTACACCTTC. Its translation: CASSPEPRGGYTF.

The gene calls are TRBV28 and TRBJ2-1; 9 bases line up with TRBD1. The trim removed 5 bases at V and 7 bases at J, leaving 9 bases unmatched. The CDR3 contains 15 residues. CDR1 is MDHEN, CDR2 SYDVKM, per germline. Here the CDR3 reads CASSLPGQGNNEQFF. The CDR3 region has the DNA TGTGCCAGCAGTCTACCGGGACAGGGAAATAATGAGCAGTTCTTC.

CDR3 loop: CASSLARLAETQYF. CDR3 in DNA: TGCGCCAGCAGCTTGGCTAGGCTCGCAGAGACCCAGTACTTC. V and J are TRBV5-1 and TRBJ2-7, with D unclear. The J call is doubtful: the DNA matches TRBJ2-5 better. Germline V gene sequence: CDR1 SGHRS, CDR2 YFSETQ. The length of the CDR3 is 14 residues.